Each of the 10 T cell receptor beta chains below was sequenced from the same sample in a study of T cell repertoires in cytomegalovirus infection. No antigen is known for these receptors. TCRdb reprocessed the reads with MiXCR, giving one entry per CDR3 protein. The sample holds around 78,000 distinct CDR3 sequences, roughly 25% seen once. The sequences come from CD8+ T cells from cultured PBMCs, collected from culture after CMV antigen stimulation. The source is a human donor in good health (CMV status not recorded). Some clones in this sample may be carry-over from other donors' samples.

Only a few counts were recorded for this clonotype. V gene TRBV11-2 combines with J gene TRBJ2-3, with no clear D. Germline V gives CDR1 SGHAT, CDR2 FQNNGV. Trimming shortened V by 5 bases and J by 6 bases, and 15 bases separated the two germline ends. The length of the CDR3 is 14 residues. The CDR3 sequence: CASSLRAFSDTQYF. The CDR3 DNA is TGTGCCAGCAGCCTTAGGGCTTTTAGCGATACGCAGTATTTT.

The V and J genes are TRBV9 and TRBJ2-3, with D possibly matching TRBD1 (7 bases). CDR1 is SGDLS and CDR2 is YYNGEE in the germline V gene. The CDR3 runs to 15 residues. Between the trimmed V and J ends, which lost 4 bases and 4 bases, there was a span of 16 bases. The CDR3 is CASSPRGESPDTQYF. The DNA of the CDR3 is TGTGCCAGCAGCCCCAGGGGGGAATCCCCAGATACGCAGTATTTT.

The rearrangement links TRBV19 to TRBJ1-4; tentative D call: TRBD1 (6 bases). Trimming left V 5 bases short and J 8 bases short, with 24 bases between. Germline values: CDR1 LNHDA, CDR2 SQIVND (reference sequence). CDR3 length: 17 amino acids. The CDR3 here is CASSLDSATRGQEKLFF. In DNA, the CDR3 is TGTGCCAGTAGTTTGGACAGCGCGACGCGGGGGCAGGAAAAACTGTTTTTT. The complete variable domain, with remaining parts taken from reference TRBV19 and TRBJ1-4, reads DGGITQSPKYLFRKEGQNVTLSCEQNLNHDAMYWYRQDPGQGLRLIYYSQIVNDFQKGDIAEGYSVSREKKESFPLTVTSAQKNPTAFYLCASSLDSATRGQEKLFFGSGTQLSVL.

This clonotype has more than one count but fewer than ten. The gene calls are TRBV4-3 and TRBJ1-1, with D possibly being TRBD1 (5 bases). V dropped 3 bases and J dropped 11 bases, with 16 bases sitting between them. Germline values: CDR1 LGHNA, CDR2 YSLEER. This CDR3 has 13 residues. CDR3 coding DNA: TGCGCCAGCAGCCAGATAGGCGGGACTCCTGCTTTCTTT. This sequence encodes CASSQIGGTPAFF.

This clonotype has only a few counts. The V gene is TRBV6-2 or TRBV6-3, the J gene TRBJ1-6, with 8 nucleotides matching TRBD1. Germline lookup yields CDR1 MNHEY and CDR2 SVGEGT. With V trimmed by 2 bases and J by 14 bases, 14 bases remained unmatched. The CDR3 extends over 16 amino acids. The CDR3 coding sequence is TGTGCCAGCAGTTACGATCGCAGGGGGCGTCTTTATACCCTCCACTTT. Encoded protein: CASSYDRRGRLYTLHF.

Only a few counts were recorded for this clonotype. The chain carries TRBV19 and TRBJ2-1; 10 bases align to TRBD2. The length of the CDR3 is 15 residues. V lost 6 bases to trimming and J lost 4 bases; unmatched junction nucleotides: 6. Germline V gives CDR1 LNHDA, CDR2 SQIVND (reference sequence). CDR3 DNA sequence: TGTGCCAGTAGGACCGGGACTAGCGATTACAATGAGCAGTTCTTC. Protein sequence: CASRTGTSDYNEQFF.

In this sample, this clonotype turned up a few times. The chain recombines TRBV9 with TRBJ1-1, with D uncertain. Germline-derived CDR1 and CDR2 are SGDLS and YYNGEE. Trimming removed 4 bases from V and 1 base from J, with 8 bases in between. This CDR3 has 13 amino acids. The CDR3 region is CASSIDPNTEAFF. DNA of the CDR3: TGTGCCAGCAGCATAGATCCGAACACTGAAGCTTTCTTT.

This clonotype has more than one count but fewer than ten. The chain is built from TRBV6-1 and TRBJ2-1, with D uncertain. The CDR3 extends over 12 amino acids. Deletions cut 8 bases from V and 1 base from J, with 6 bases between. Germline V gene data show CDR1 as MNHNS and CDR2 as SASEGT. CDR3 in DNA: TGTGCCAGCTTAGGGTCCTACAATGAGCAGTTCTTC. It is translated as CASLGSYNEQFF.

This clonotype showed up just a few times. The chain has TRBV4-1 and TRBJ1-1; D may be TRBD1 (5 bases). This CDR3 is built from 15 residues. Germline V CDR1 and CDR2: MGHRA, YSYEKL. Trimming pared 0 bases from V and 0 bases from J, leaving 8 bases between. CDR3 DNA: TGCGCCAGCAGCCAAGACGGGGCGGTGAACACTGAAGCTTTCTTT. Its translation: CASSQDGAVNTEAFF.

The chain carries TRBV5-1 and TRBJ1-4; D is possibly TRBD1 (5 bases). The CDR3 has 16 amino acids. Germline CDR1 SGHRS, CDR2 YFSETQ. The V gene lost 4 bases and the J gene lost 4 bases, with 17 bases spanning the gap. In nucleotides, the CDR3 is TGCGCCAGCAGCCGCCGATCGGGGCAGATTAATGAAAAACTGTTTTTT. Residues: CASSRRSGQINEKLFF.